Sequencing of this T cell receptor beta chain was carried out in a study of regulatory T cells. The PCR used 52 TRBV and 13 TRBJ primers. Here immunoSEQ multiplex PCR was the method, and the copy in TCRdb shows in-frame clones only, minus some. The repertoire holds tens of thousands of clones, with 93% as singletons. This sequence was found in a child aged 2 to 10 with CD3G deficiency. The sequencing input was CD8+ T cells sorted from blood.

CDR3 nucleotides: TGCGCCAGCAGCTTGGCCCTAGCGGGAGGGCCGCGGACAGATACGCAGTATTTT. It codes for CASSLALAGGPRTDTQYF. The rearrangement uses TRBV5-1 and TRBJ2-3; 12 bases are shared with TRBD2. Germline assignment: CDR1 SGHRS and CDR2 YFSETQ. The CDR3 runs 18 residues. V lost 0 bases to trimming and J lost 3 bases; unmatched junction nucleotides: 8. The variable domain in full, with the rest retrieved from reference TRBV5-1 and TRBJ2-3, is KAGVTQTPRYLIKTRGQQVTLSCSPISGHRSVSWYQQTPGQGLQFLFEYFSETQRNKGNFPGRFSGRQFSNSRSEMNVSTLELGDSALYLCASSLALAGGPRTDTQYFGPGTRLTVL.